This TCR beta chain is from a study of beta chain features in type 1 diabetes. Study-wide results and caveats: Patients' naive, central memory and regulatory TCRB repertoires appeared more alike than those of healthy donors.

V was cut by 2 bases and J by 0 bases, with 12 bases left in between. The CDR3 runs 16 residues. Per the germline V gene, CDR1 is SGHNT and CDR2 is YYREEE (reference sequence). This clone was detected once. The antigen is undetermined. Blood was collected once per donor into heparin, averaging about 116 mL. The entirety of the isolated RNA underwent reverse transcription, so expressed TCRB transcripts were sequenced. Profiled with immunoSEQ multiplex PCR; TCRdb holds only in-frame clones, not every one. The profile shows 900,000 or so clones, roughly a sixth of them singletons. Sequenced input: naive CD4+ T cells from blood. This TCR was sampled from a woman aged 18-30 years in good health. The chain combines TRBV5-4 with TRBJ2-1; D not resolved. CDR3 region: CASSLGPSPSYNEQFF. CDR3 sequence (DNA): TGTGCCAGCAGCTTAGGGCCTAGTCCCTCCTACAATGAGCAGTTCTTC.